These 15 T cell receptor beta chains originate from one sample sequenced in a study of neurological immune-mediated disorders (dated by TCRdb to about 2019). Library construction relied on 5' RACE. The instrument was an Illumina HiSeq 2500. TCRdb reworked the public reads: Q25 trimming with fastp, MiXCR clone assembly, productive beta chains retained. Rows with one shared CDR3 protein collapse into an entry with the most common genes and DNA. The sample table lists about 62,000 distinct CDR3 sequences, around 4.7% of them with a count of one. The ten biggest clones cover around 3.3% of the sample. Sequenced: PBMCs. The origin of the receptors is a woman aged 45-59 years with multiple sclerosis.

This clonotype was observed at least ten times. CDR3 sequence: CASSVVATGELFF. The CDR3, as DNA: TGTGCCAGCAGTGTAGTTGCCACCGGGGAGCTGTTTTTT. The chain links TRBV6-4 to TRBJ2-2; D gene ambiguous. CDR3 size: 13 residues. From germline, CDR1 is MRHNA and CDR2 SNTAGT. The V end lost 4 bases, the J end lost 4 bases, and 7 bases lay between the germline ends.

This clonotype was seen ten or more times. The chain links TRBV7-2 to TRBJ2-2, with 7 bases identical to TRBD1. Germline loops: CDR1 SGHTA, CDR2 FQGNSA. CDR3 size: 13 residues. V shed 5 bases, J shed 6 bases, and the junction held 3 bases outside the gene matches. The CDR3 DNA reads as TGTGCCAGCAGCCCTGGGACAGCCGGGGAGCTGTTTTTT. Translated: CASSPGTAGELFF. The entire variable domain, with the rest obtained from reference TRBV7-2 and TRBJ2-2, is as follows: GAGVSQSPSNKVTEKGKDVELRCDPISGHTALYWYRQSLGQGLEFLIYFQGNSAPDKSGLPSDRFSAERTGGSVSTLTIQRTQQEDSAVYLCASSPGTAGELFFGEGSRLTVL.

This clonotype was counted many times. The chain is built from TRBV10-3 and TRBJ2-7, with 7 bases matching TRBD1. CDR1 and CDR2 from the germline V gene are ENHRY and SYGVKD. The length of the CDR3 is 14 residues. The CDR3 DNA follows: TGTGCCATCAGTGAGTCGATCTTCGGGACAGACTTTGACGTC. Protein product: CAISESIFGTDFDV.

Many counts were recorded for this clonotype. The rearrangement joins TRBV20-1 to TRBJ2-3; 8 nucleotides line up with TRBD2. There are 15 residues in the CDR3. The V segment lost 3 bases and the J segment 1 base; nucleotides outside the gene matches: 6. Germline V gene data show CDR1 as DFQATT and CDR2 as SNEGSKA (reference sequence). CDR3 nucleotide sequence: TGCAGTGCTAGCGAAAGCGGGGGAGGCACAGATACGCAGTATTTT. It is translated as CSASESGGGTDTQYF.

In this sample, this clonotype turned up a few times. The chain joins TRBV7-2 to TRBJ1-5; 8 bases are a match to TRBD1. Losses at the gene ends were 5 bases for V and 4 bases for J; bases not matched to a gene: 7. CDR3 length: 15 amino acids. The germline CDR1 and CDR2 sequences are SGHTA and FQGNSA. The CDR3 DNA reads as TGTGCCAGCAGCGAACAACAGGGGGAGAATCAGCCCCAGCATTTT. Amino acid sequence: CASSEQQGENQPQHF. Based on the CDR3 plus reference TRBV7-2 and TRBJ1-5, the full variable domain is GAGVSQSPSNKVTEKGKDVELRCDPISGHTALYWYRQSLGQGLEFLIYFQGNSAPDKSGLPSDRFSAERTGGSVSTLTIQRTQQEDSAVYLCASSEQQGENQPQHFGDGTRLSIL.

In its sample, this clonotype was seen many times. This chain joins TRBV6-6 and TRBJ1-6, with D perhaps matching TRBD1 (5 bases). V was clipped by 6 bases and J by 7 bases, with 13 bases between them. CDR1 MNHNY and CDR2 SVGAGI come from the germline V gene (reference sequence). The CDR3 spans 14 residues. The CDR3 sequence is CASRVDSPNSPLHF. CDR3 DNA sequence: TGTGCCAGCAGAGTAGACAGCCCGAATTCACCCCTCCACTTT.

Many counts were recorded for this clonotype. This chain connects TRBV5-1 to TRBJ2-6; D unclear. Per the germline V gene, CDR1 is SGHRS and CDR2 is YFSETQ. The V and J ends lost 0 bases and 2 bases respectively, with 3 bases between them. CDR3 size: 14 residues. DNA of the CDR3: TGCGCCAGCAGCTTGGGACCTGGGGCCAACGTCCTGACTTTC. Translation gives CASSLGPGANVLTF.

This clonotype appeared many times. The rearrangement uses TRBV12-3 or TRBV12-4 and TRBJ2-2; D unresolved. V lost 2 bases and J 1 base, leaving 8 bases between the germline ends. The length of the CDR3 is 15 residues. The CDR3 loop reads CASSLQVLNTGELFF. CDR3 in DNA: TGTGCCAGCAGTTTACAAGTTTTGAACACCGGGGAGCTGTTTTTT.

J is TRBJ2-7 and V is TRBV6-2 or TRBV6-3; D remains unclear. Germline values: CDR1 MNHEY, CDR2 SVGEGT. The CDR3 runs to 12 residues. The V end lost 5 bases, the J end lost 6 bases, and 11 bases lay between the germline ends. This chain's CDR3 is CASSRMSGEQYV. As DNA, the CDR3 is TGTGCCAGCAGTCGAATGTCTGGCGAGCAGTACGTC.

This clonotype was picked up many times. This chain uses TRBV29-1 with TRBJ2-5; D is unresolved. Trimming left V 6 bases short and J 5 bases short, with 10 bases between. This CDR3 has 11 residues. Germline V CDR1 and CDR2: SQVTM, ANQGSEA. CDR3 in amino acids: CSVNPSETQYF. CDR3 nucleotide sequence: TGCAGCGTCAATCCGTCGGAGACCCAGTACTTC. The full variable domain, rest sourced from reference TRBV29-1 and TRBJ2-5, is SAVISQKPSRDICQRGTSLTIQCQVDSQVTMMFWYRQQPGQSLTLIATANQGSEATYESGFVIDKFPISRPNLTFSTLTVSNMSPEDSSIYLCSVNPSETQYFGPGTRLLVL.

This clonotype came up many times. CDR3 nucleotide sequence: TGTGCCATCAGTATAGACAGGGGCCCCACAGATACGCAGTATTTT. Amino acids: CAISIDRGPTDTQYF. The chain uses TRBV10-3 and TRBJ2-3; 8 bases fit TRBD1. With 5 bases clipped from V and 2 bases from J, the junction kept 6 bases outside the gene matches. The CDR3 spans 15 residues. Per germline, CDR1 ENHRY and CDR2 SYGVKD.

In its sample, this clonotype was seen many times. The chain employs TRBV27 and TRBJ1-3; D not resolved. In germline, CDR1 is MNHEY, CDR2 SMNVEV (reference sequence). The CDR3 spans 13 residues. V was shortened by 4 bases and J by 3 bases, with 7 bases between the two germline ends. The CDR3 sequence is CASSYSGGNTIYF. As DNA, the CDR3 is TGTGCCAGCAGTTACTCAGGTGGAAACACCATATATTTT.

In its sample, this clonotype was seen many times. The chain is built from TRBV3-1 and TRBJ1-6, with D tentatively TRBD1 (5 bases). V was trimmed by 2 bases and J by 8 bases, leaving 13 bases between them. This CDR3 contains 15 residues. The V gene's germline CDR1 is LGHDT and CDR2 YNNKEL (reference sequence). CDR3 coding DNA: TGTGCCAGCAGCCAATCAGGGTCCGGGGATTCACCCCTCCACTTT. Encoded protein: CASSQSGSGDSPLHF.

This clonotype was recorded many times. V gene TRBV10-3 combines with J gene TRBJ2-5; 10 nucleotides line up with TRBD1. Germline CDR1 reads ENHRY; CDR2 reads SYGVKD. V trimming: 6 bases; J trimming: 0 bases; junction bases outside the gene matches: 4. The CDR3 spans 15 residues. The CDR3 nucleotides are TGTGCCATCAGCCCGGGACAGGGGTACCAAGAGACCCAGTACTTC. Its protein product is CAISPGQGYQETQYF.

This clonotype was found many times. The V gene is TRBV4-3, the J gene TRBJ2-3; the D is unclear. This CDR3 contains 17 residues. Trimming removed 2 bases at V and 3 bases at J, with 18 bases between. Germline CDR1 and CDR2: LGHNA and YSLEER. The CDR3 bases are TGCGCCAGCAGCCAAATTGGCAACTCGGCCTCGACAGATACGCAGTATTTT. It specifies CASSQIGNSASTDTQYF.